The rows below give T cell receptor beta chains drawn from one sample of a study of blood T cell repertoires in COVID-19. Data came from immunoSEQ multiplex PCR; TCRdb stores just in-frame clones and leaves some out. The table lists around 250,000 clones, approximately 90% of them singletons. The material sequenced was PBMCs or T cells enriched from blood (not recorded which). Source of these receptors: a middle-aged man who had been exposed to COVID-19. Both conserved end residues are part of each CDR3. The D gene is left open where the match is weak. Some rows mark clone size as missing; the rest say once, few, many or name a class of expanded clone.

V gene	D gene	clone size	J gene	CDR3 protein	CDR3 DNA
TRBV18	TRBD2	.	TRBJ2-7	CASSPLAGTYEQYF	TGTGCCAGCTCACCACTAGCGGGTACCTACGAGCAGTACTTC
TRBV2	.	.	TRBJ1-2	CASSENGDGYTF	TGTGCCAGCAGTGAAAACGGGGATGGCTACACCTTC
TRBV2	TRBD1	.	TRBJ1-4	CASRRTGGLEKLFF	TGTGCCAGCAGGCGGACAGGGGGCCTTGAAAAACTGTTTTTT
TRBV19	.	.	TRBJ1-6	CASSAKPDSLYNSPLHF	TGTGCCAGTAGTGCGAAACCGGACAGTCTCTATAATTCACCCCTCCACTTT
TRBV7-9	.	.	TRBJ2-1	CASSLLRKTYNEQFF	TGTGCCAGCAGCTTACTTAGAAAGACATACAATGAGCAGTTCTTC
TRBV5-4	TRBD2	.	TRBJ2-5	CASSLSYAAGVETQYF	TGTGCCAGCAGCTTGAGCTATGCCGCGGGAGTAGAGACCCAGTACTTC
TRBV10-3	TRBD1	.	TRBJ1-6	CAISDPRQGTYNSPLHF	TGTGCCATCAGTGACCCCCGACAGGGCACCTATAATTCACCCCTCCACTTT
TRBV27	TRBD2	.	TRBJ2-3	CASRTILASTDTQYF	TGTGCCAGCAGGACTATACTAGCGAGCACAGATACGCAGTATTTT
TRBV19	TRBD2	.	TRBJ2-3	CASRKAGGLTDTQYF	TGTGCCAGTAGAAAAGCGGGAGGCCTCACAGATACGCAGTATTTT
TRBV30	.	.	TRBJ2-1	CACRPSFNEQFF	TGTGCCTGTAGGCCTAGCTTTAATGAGCAGTTCTTC
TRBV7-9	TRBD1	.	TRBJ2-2	CASRTGQGGRELFF	TGTGCCAGCAGGACGGGACAGGGTGGCCGGGAGCTGTTTTTT
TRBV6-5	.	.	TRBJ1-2	CASSPAGQAGDGYTF	TGTGCCAGCAGCCCCGCCGGGCAGGCGGGGGATGGCTACACCTTC
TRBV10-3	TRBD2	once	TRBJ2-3	CAISESSGGSTDTQYF	TGTGCCATCAGTGAGTCAAGCGGGGGGAGCACAGATACGCAGTATTTT
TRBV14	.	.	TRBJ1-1	CASSQDVMRARTEAFF	TGTGCCAGCAGCCAAGACGTCATGAGGGCGCGAACTGAAGCTTTCTTT
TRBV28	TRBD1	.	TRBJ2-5	CASRYPGQGGETQYF	TGTGCCAGCAGATATCCGGGACAGGGAGGCGAGACCCAGTACTTC
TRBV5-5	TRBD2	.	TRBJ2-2	CASSLLAGGAGELFF	TGTGCCAGCAGCTTGCTAGCGGGAGGAGCCGGGGAGCTGTTTTTT